This TCR beta chain was recovered during a study of blood T cells in healthy people across ages. The overall study: Capture via template switching afforded approximately one barcoded beta molecule per two T cells. Study outcomes and limitations: A roughly linear fall in TCR beta diversity per million T cells was seen with increasing age. It was held that the diversity estimates obtained from one million T cells were underestimates. Aged donors had fewer naive CD4+ cells and lower diversity than long-lived donors.

It was with a sample-barcoded 5' primer and a J-beta primer mix that a second PCR of roughly 7 to 12 cycles was run. TCRdb re-called the 5' RACE reads through MiXCR, storing one row per CDR3 protein. The sample lists fewer than 950,000 distinct CDR3 sequences, approximately 35% occurring once. As for this clonotype: The target antigen is unknown.

Trimming removed 0 bases from V and 1 base from J, with 15 bases in between. This CDR3 has 17 amino acids. CDR1 and CDR2 (germline): SGHRS, YFSETQ. Input material: blood. The receptor comes from a young man in good health. This chain connects TRBV5-1 to TRBJ2-3, with D possibly matching TRBD2 (5 bases). CDR3 sequence: CASSLASWERRTDTQYF. CDR3 DNA sequence: TGCGCCAGCAGCTTGGCCTCTTGGGAGCGGCGCACAGATACGCAGTATTTT.